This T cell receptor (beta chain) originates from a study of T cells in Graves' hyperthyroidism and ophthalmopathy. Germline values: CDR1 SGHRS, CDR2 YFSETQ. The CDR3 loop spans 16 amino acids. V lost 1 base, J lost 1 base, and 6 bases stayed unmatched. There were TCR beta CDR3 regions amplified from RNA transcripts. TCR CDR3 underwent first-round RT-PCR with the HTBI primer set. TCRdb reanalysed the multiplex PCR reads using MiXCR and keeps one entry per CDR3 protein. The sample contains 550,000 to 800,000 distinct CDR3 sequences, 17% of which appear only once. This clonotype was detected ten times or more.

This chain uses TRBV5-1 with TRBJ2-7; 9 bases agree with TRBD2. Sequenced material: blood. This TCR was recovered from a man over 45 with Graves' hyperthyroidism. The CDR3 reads CASSLIELAGSYEQYF. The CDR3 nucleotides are TGCGCCAGCAGCTTGATAGAGCTAGCGGGGTCCTACGAGCAGTACTTC. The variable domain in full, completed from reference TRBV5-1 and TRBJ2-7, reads KAGVTQTPRYLIKTRGQQVTLSCSPISGHRSVSWYQQTPGQGLQFLFEYFSETQRNKGNFPGRFSGRQFSNSRSEMNVSTLELGDSALYLCASSLIELAGSYEQYFGPGTRLTVT.